The clone carrying this T cell receptor (beta chain) turned up a few times. Its antigen is undetermined. The data belong to a study of post-analysis software for immune sequencing data. In the study overall: Courses of disease covered relapsing-remitting, secondary progressive and progressive-relapsing multiple sclerosis.

Germline V gene data show CDR1 as SGHAT and CDR2 as FQDESV (reference sequence). V was shortened by 4 bases and J by 1 base, with 15 bases between the two germline ends. The length of the CDR3 is 16 residues. Study-wide points: Normalized Chao1 diversity was significantly reduced in patients versus controls. In patients, TRBV5-6, TRBV5-1 and TRBV20-1 belonged to roughly five TRBV segments found more frequently than in controls. By F measure, samples from a shared preparation batch strongly co-clustered.

Researchers reported that TCR beta cDNA libraries carried unique molecular identifiers. MiXCR, applied by TCRdb to the PCR reads, yields one record per CDR3 protein. The table has hundreds of thousands of distinct CDR3 sequences, around 27% seen once. The chain couples TRBV11-1 to TRBJ2-3; possibly TRBD1 or TRBD2 for D (6 bases each). This receptor was obtained from a girl between 5 and 17 years old with multiple sclerosis. Sample: blood. CDR3 bases: TGTGCCAGCAGCTCCCGGTTGGAGGGGGGCACAGATACGCAGTATTTT. The encoded protein is CASSSRLEGGTDTQYF.